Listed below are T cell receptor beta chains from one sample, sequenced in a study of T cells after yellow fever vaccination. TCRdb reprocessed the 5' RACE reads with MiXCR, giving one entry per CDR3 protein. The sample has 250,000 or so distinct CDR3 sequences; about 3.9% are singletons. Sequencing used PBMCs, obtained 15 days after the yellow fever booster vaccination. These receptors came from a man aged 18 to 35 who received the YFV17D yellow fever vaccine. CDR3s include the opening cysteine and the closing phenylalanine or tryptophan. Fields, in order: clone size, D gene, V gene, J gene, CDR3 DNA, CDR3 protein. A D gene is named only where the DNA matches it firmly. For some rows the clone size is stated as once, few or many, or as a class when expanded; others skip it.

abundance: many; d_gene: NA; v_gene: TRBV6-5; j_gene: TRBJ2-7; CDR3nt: TGTGCCAGCAGTTACTTGGGGGCTACCCTAGAGCAGTACTTC; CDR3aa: CASSYLGATLEQYF
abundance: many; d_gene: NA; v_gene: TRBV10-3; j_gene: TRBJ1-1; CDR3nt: TGTGCCATCAGTGGAGGTAGTGATGGGAACACTGAAGCTTTCTTT; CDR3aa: CAISGGSDGNTEAFF
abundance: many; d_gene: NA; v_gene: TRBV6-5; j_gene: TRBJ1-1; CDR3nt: TGTGCCAGCAGTTACCAACAGGGTAACACTGAAGCTTTCTTT; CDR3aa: CASSYQQGNTEAFF
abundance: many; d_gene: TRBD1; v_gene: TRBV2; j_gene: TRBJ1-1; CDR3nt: TGTGCCAGCAGTCGTACAGGGGTGAACACTGAAGCTTTCTTT; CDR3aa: CASSRTGVNTEAFF
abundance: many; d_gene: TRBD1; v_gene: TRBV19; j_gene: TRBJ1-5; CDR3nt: TGTGCCAGTAGTAGGACAGGCGCGTCCCATCAGCCCCAGCATTTT; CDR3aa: CASSRTGASHQPQHF
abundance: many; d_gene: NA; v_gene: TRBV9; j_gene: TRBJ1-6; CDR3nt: TGTGCCAGCAGCGTAGCGGTCGGCCCAAATTCACCCCTCCACTTT; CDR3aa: CASSVAVGPNSPLHF
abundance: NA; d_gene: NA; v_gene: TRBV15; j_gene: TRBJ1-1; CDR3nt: TGTGCCACCAGCAGACCAGGAACTTTGAACACTGAAGCTTTCTTT; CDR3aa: CATSRPGTLNTEAFF
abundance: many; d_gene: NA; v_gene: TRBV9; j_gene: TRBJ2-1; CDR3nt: TGTGCCAGCAGCGTAGCAAGGGGTCCCACAATCTACAATGAGCAGTTCTTC; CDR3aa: CASSVARGPTIYNEQFF
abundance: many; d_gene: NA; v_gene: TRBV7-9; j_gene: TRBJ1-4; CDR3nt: TGTGCCAGCAGCTTAGCTAAGGGGGACGATCAAAAACTGTTTTTT; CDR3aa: CASSLAKGDDQKLFF
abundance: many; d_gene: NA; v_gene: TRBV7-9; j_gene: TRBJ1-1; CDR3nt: TGTGCCAGCAGCTTAGCTTGGCAGGGGAGGACTGAAGCTTTCTTT; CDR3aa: CASSLAWQGRTEAFF
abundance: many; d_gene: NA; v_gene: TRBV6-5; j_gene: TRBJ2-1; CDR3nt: TGTGCCAGCAGTTATACCCCTACCTGGGCCAATGAGCAGTTCTTC; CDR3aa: CASSYTPTWANEQFF
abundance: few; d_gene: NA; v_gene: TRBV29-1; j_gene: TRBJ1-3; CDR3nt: TGCAGCGTTGAAGGCAGCGGAAACACCATATATTTT; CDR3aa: CSVEGSGNTIYF
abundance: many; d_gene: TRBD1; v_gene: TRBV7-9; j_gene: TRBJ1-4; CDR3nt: TGTGCCAGCAGCCCCGGACAGGGGGTTAATGAAAAACTGTTTTTT; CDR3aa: CASSPGQGVNEKLFF
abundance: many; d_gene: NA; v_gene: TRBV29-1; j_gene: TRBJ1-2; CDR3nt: TGCAGCGTGGGGGGGCAGGGAAAAGGCTACACCTTC; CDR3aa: CSVGGQGKGYTF
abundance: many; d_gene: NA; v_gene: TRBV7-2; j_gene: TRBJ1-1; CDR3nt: TGTGCCAGCAGCTTAGCTCTCACGACGAACACTGAAGCTTTCTTT; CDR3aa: CASSLALTTNTEAFF
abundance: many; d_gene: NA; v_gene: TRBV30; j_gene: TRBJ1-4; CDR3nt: TGTGCCTGGAGTGGACTTGAAAAACTGTTTTTT; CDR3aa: CAWSGLEKLFF
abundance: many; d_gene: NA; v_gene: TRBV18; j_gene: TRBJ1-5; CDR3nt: TGTGCCAGCTCACCGAACAGAAATCAGCCCCAGCATTTT; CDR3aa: CASSPNRNQPQHF
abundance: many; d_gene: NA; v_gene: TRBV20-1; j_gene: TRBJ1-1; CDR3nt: TGCAGTGCTAGAGGGCCGAGCACTGAAGCTTTCTTT; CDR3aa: CSARGPSTEAFF
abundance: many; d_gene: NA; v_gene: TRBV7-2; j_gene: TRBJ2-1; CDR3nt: TGTGCCAGCAGCTTCTCCGGGCCCCGCAATGAGCAGTTCTTC; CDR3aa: CASSFSGPRNEQFF
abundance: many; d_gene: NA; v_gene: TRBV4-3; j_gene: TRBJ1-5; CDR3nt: TGCGCCAGCAGCCAAGATCGGGGGGCCAGACAGCCCCAGCATTTT; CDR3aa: CASSQDRGARQPQHF
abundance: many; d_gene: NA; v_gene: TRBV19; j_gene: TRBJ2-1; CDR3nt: TGTGCCAGTAGTCGGGGGAGAAACAATGAGCAGTTCTTC; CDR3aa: CASSRGRNNEQFF
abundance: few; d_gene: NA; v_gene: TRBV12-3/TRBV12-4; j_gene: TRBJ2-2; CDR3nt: TGTGCCAGCATCGACGGACCGGGGAGCGTCAGGCTGTTTTTT; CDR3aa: CASIDGPGSVRLFF
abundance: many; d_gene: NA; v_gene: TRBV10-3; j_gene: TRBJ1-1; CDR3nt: TGTGCCATCCTTAGGGCAGGGAACACTGAAGCTTTCTTT; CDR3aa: CAILRAGNTEAFF
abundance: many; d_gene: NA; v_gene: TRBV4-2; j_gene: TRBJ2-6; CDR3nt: TGTGCCAGCAGCCAAGACCTCCGGGGAGACTCTGGGGCCAACGTCCTGACTTTC; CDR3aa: CASSQDLRGDSGANVLTF
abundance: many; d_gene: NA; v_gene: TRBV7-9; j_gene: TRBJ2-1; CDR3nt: TGTGCCAGCAGCCTTTCAGGGGGGGTGGATGAGCAGTTCTTC; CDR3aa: CASSLSGGVDEQFF
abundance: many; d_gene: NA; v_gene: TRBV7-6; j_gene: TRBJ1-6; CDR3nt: TGTGCCAGCAGCCCATGGACGAGCCTGAATTCACCCCTCCACTTT; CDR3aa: CASSPWTSLNSPLHF
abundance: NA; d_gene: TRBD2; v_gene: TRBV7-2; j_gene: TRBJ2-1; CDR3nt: TGTGCCAGCGCCGCTAGCGGGGCCGACAATGAGCAGTTCTTC; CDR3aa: CASAASGADNEQFF
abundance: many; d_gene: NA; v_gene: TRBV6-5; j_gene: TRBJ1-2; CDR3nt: TGTGCCAGCAGTTACGGGGGGCAGAACTATGGCTACACCTTC; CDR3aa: CASSYGGQNYGYTF
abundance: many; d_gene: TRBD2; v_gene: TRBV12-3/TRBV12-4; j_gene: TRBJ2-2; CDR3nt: TGTGCCAGCAGTCACCCCGGGACTAGCGGGGGCACCGGGGAGCTGTTTTTT; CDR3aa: CASSHPGTSGGTGELFF
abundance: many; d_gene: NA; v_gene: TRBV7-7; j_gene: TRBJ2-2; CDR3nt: TGTGCTAGCAGCCCCGATCGCCGGGGACTCCCACAGACCGGGGAGCTGTTTTTT; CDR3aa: CASSPDRRGLPQTGELFF
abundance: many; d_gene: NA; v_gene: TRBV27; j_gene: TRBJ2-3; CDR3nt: TGTGCCAGCAGCCTCTCCAGTAGCACAGATACGCAGTATTTT; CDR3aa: CASSLSSSTDTQYF
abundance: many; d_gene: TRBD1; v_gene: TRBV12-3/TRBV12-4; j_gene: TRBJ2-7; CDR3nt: TGTGCCAGCAGTAGGGACAGCTACGAGCAGTACTTC; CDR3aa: CASSRDSYEQYF